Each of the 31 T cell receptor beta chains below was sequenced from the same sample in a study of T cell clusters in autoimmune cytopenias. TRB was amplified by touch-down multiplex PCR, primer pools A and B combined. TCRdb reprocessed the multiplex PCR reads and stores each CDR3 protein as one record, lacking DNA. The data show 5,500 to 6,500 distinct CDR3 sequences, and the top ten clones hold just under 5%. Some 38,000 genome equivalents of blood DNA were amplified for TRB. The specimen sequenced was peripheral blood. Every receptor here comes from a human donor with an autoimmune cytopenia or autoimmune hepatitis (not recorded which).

CDR3 amino acids: CASSLTARARTSEQYF. V usage is TRBV12-3 or TRBV12-4 and J usage is TRBJ2-7; TCRdb's D call of TRBD1 is untestable without DNA. CDR3 length equals 16 residues.

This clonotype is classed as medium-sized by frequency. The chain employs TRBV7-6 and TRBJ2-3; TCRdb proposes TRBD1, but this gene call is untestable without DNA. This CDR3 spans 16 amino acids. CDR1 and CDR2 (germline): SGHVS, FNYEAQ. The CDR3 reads CASSPRGDRLTDTQYF.

CDR3 in amino acids: CASSRTENTEAFF. V is TRBV14 and J is TRBJ1-1; lacking DNA, the TRBD1 call made by TCRdb goes unchecked. Per germline, CDR1 SGHDN and CDR2 FVKESK. CDR3 length: 13 amino acids.

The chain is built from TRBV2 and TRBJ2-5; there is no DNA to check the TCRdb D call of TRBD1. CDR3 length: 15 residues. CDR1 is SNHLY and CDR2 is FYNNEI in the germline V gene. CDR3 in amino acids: CASRAGTGGTETQYF.

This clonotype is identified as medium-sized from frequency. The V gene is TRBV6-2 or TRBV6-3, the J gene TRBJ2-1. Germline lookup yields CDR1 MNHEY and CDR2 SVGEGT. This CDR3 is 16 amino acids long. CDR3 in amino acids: CASSYGRRSSYNEQFF.

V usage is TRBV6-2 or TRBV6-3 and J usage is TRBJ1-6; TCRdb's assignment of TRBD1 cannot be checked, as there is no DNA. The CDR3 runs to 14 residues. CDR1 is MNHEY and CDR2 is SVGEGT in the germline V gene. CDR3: CASSDRDYNSPLHF.

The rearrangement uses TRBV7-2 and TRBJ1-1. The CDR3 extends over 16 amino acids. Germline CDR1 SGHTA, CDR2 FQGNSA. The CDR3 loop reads CASSLVGFQWTTEAFF.

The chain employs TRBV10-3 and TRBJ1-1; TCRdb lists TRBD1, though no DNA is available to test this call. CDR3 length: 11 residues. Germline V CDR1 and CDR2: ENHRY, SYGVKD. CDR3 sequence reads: CAIMEGGEAFF.

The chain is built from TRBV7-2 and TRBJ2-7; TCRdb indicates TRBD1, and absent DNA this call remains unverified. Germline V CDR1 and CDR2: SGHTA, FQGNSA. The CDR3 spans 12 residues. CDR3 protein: CASSPRGAEQYF.

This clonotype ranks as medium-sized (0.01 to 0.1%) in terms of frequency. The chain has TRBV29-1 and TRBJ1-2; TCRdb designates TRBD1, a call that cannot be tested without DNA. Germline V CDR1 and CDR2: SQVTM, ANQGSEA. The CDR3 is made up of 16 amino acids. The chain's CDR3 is CSVEETGTGGGYGYTF.

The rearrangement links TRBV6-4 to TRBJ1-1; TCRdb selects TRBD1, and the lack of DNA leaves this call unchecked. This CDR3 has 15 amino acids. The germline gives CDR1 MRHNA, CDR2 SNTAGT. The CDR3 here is CASSDSGQLNTEAFF.

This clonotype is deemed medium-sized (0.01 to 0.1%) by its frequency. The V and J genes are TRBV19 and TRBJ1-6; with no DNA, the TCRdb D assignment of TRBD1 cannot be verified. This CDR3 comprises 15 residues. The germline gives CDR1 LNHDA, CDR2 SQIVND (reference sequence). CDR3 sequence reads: CASSIAGGYNSPLHF.

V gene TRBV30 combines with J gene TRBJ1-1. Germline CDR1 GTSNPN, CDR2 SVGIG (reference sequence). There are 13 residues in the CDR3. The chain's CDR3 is CAWSVGMNTEAFF.

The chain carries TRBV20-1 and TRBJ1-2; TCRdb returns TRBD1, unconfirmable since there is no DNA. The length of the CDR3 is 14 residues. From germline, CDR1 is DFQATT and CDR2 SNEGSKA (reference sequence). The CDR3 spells CSAREGTTSYGYTF.

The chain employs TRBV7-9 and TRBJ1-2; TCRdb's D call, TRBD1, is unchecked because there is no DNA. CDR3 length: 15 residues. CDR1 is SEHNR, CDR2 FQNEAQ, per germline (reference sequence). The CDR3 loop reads CASSLAGQGFHGYTF.

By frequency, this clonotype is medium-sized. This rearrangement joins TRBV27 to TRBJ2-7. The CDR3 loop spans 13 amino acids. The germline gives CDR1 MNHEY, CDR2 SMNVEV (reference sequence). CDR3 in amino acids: CASSFQQYYEQYF.

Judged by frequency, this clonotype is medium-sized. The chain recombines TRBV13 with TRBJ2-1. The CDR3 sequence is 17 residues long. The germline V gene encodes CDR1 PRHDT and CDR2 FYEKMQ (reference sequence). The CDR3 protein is CASSPTGYLSSYNEQFF. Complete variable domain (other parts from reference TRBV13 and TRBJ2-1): AAGVIQSPRHLIKEKRETATLKCYPIPRHDTVYWYQQGPGQDPQFLISFYEKMQSDKGSIPDRFSAQQFSDYHSELNMSSLELGDSALYFCASSPTGYLSSYNEQFFGPGTRLTVL.

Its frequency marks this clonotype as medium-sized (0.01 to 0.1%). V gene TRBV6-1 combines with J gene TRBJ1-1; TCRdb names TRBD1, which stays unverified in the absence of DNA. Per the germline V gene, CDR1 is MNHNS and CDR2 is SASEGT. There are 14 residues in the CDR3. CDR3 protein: CASSESGTGTEAFF.

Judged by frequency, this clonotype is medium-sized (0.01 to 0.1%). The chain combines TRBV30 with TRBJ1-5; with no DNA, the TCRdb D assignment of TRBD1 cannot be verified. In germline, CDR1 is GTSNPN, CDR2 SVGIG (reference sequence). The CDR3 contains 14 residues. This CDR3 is CAWSVWGENQPQHF.

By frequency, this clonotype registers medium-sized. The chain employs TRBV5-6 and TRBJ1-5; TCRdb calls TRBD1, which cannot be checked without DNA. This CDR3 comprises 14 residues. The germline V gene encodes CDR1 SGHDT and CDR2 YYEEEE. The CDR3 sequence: CASRERGSNQPQHF.

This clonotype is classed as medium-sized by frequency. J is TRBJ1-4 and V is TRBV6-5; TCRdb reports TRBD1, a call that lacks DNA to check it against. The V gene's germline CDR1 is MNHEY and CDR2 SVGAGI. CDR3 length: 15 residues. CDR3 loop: CASSPPGQLNEKLFF.

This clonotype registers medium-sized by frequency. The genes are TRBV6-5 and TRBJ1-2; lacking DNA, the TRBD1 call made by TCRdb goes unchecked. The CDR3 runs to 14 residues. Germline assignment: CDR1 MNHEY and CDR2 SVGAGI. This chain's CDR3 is CASSRAGTDYGYTF.

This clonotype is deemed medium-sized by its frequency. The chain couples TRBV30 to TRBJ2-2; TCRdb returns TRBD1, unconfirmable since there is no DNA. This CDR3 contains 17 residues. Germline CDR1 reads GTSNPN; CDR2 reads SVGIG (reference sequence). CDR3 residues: CAWSVFWDRENTGELFF.

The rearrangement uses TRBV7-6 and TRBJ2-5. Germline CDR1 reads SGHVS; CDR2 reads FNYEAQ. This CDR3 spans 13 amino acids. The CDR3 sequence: CASGVSPGETQYF. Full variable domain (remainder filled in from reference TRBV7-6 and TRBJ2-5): GAGVSQSPRYKVTKRGQDVALRCDPISGHVSLYWYRQALGQGPEFLTYFNYEAQQDKSGLPNDRFSAERPEGSISTLTIQRTEQRDSAMYRCASGVSPGETQYFGPGTRLLVL.

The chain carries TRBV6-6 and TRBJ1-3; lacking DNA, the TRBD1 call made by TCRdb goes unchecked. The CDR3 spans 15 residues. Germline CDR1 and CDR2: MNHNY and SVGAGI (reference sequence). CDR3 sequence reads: CASTPGGRAGNTIYF.

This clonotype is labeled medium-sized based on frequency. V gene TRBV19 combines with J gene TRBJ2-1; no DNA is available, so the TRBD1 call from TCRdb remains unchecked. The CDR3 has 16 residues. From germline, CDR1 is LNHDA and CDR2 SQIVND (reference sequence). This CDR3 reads CASKGTWEGLGDEQFF.

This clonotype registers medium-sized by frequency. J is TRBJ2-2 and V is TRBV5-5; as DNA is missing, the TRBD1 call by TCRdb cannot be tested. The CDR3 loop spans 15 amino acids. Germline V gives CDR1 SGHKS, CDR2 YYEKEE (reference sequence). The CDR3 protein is CASRHDRTDTGELFF.

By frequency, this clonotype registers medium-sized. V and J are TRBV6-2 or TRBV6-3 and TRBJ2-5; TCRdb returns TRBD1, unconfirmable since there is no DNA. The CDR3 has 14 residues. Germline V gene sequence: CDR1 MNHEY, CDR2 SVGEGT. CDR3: CASSYRWGEETQYF.

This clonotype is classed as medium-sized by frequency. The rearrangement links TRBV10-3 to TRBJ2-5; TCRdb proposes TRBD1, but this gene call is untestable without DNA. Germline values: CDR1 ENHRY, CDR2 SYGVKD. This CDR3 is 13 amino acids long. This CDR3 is CAISTRQGETQYF.

CDR3 protein: CSARPYGASSYNEQFF. The V and J genes are TRBV20-1 and TRBJ2-1; TCRdb reports TRBD1, a call that lacks DNA to check it against. The CDR3 runs to 16 residues. Germline V gene sequence: CDR1 DFQATT, CDR2 SNEGSKA (reference sequence).

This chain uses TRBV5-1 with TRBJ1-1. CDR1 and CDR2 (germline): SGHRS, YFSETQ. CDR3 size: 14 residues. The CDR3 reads CASSLQGRDTEAFF.